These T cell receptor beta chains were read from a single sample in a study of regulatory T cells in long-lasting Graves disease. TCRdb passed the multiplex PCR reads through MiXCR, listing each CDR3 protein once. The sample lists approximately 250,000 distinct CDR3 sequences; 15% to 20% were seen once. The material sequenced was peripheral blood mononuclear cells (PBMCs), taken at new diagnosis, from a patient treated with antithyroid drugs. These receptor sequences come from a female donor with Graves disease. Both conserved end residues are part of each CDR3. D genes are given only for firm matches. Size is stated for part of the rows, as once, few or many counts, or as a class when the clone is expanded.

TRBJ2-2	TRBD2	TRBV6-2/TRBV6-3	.	CASSLAGTRGTGELFF	TGTGCCAGCAGCCTAGCGGGGACGCGAGGCACCGGGGAGCTGTTTTTT
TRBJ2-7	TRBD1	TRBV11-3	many	CASSLRTGYEQYF	TGTGCCAGCAGCTTAAGGACAGGCTACGAGCAGTACTTC
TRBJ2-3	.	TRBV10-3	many	CAISGRGVEGDTQYF	TGTGCCATCAGTGGGCGGGGCGTAGAGGGAGATACGCAGTATTTT
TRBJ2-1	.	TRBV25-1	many	CASSVATSSYNEQFF	TGTGCCAGCAGTGTGGCAACAAGCTCCTACAATGAGCAGTTCTTC
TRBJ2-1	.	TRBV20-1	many	CSARDRVDEQFF	TGCAGTGCTAGAGACAGGGTCGATGAGCAGTTCTTC
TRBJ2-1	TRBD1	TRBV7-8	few	CASSSLRGIIYNEQFF	TGTGCCAGCAGCTCCCTCAGGGGGATCATATACAATGAGCAGTTCTTC
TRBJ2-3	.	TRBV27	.	CASSFYPRQGGDTQYF	TGTGCCAGCAGTTTTTATCCACGGCAGGGGGGAGATACGCAGTATTTT
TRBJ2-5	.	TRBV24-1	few	CATSDYLKETQYF	TGTGCCACCAGTGATTATCTTAAAGAGACCCAGTACTTC
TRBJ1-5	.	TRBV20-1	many	CSARRGADGNQPQHF	TGCAGTGCTAGACGGGGGGCGGATGGCAATCAGCCCCAGCATTTT
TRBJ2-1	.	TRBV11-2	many	CASSLVVSSYNEQFF	TGTGCCAGCAGCTTAGTCGTAAGCTCCTACAATGAGCAGTTCTTC
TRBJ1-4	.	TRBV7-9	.	CASSPGGFNEKLFF	TGTGCCAGCAGCCCCGGGGGTTTCAATGAAAAACTGTTTTTT
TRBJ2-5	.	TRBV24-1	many	CATSNTEETQYF	TGTGCCACCAGTAACACGGAAGAGACCCAGTACTTC
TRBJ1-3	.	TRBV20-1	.	CGGGRNTIYF	TGCGGGGGGGGGCGGAACACCATATATTTT
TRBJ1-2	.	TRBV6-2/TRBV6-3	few	CASSEDGGRGYTF	TGTGCCAGCAGTGAGGACGGGGGAAGGGGCTACACCTTC
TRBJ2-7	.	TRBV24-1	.	CATSDAGTLEQYF	TGTGCCACCAGTGATGCGGGGACTCTCGAGCAGTACTTC
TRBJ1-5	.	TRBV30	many	CAWSFRGQPQHF	TGTGCCTGGAGTTTTAGGGGTCAGCCCCAGCATTTT
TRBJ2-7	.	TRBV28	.	CASSPLGTYEQYF	TGTGCCAGCAGTCCACTAGGGACCTACGAGCAGTACTTC
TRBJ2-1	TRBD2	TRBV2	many	CASTSTSGRAGGNEQFF	TGTGCCAGCACCTCGACTAGCGGGAGGGCCGGGGGAAATGAGCAGTTCTTC
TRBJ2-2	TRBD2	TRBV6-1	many	CASSTTSAGTGELFF	TGTGCCAGCAGCACAACTAGCGCGGGGACCGGGGAGCTGTTTTTT
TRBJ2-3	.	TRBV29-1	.	CSVRDHAFTDTQYF	TGCAGCGTCCGGGATCATGCGTTTACAGATACGCAGTATTTT
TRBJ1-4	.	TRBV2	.	CASSPSHRDNEKLFF	TGTGCCAGCAGTCCCTCCCACAGGGATAATGAAAAACTGTTTTTT
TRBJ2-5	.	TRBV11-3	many	CASSLLPGAQYF	TGTGCCAGCAGCCTCCTACCTGGGGCCCAGTACTTC
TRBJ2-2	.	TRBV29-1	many	CSVGDSMVGELFF	TGCAGCGTTGGAGACAGTATGGTCGGGGAGCTGTTTTTT
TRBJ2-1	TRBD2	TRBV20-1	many	CSAPILAGVWNEQFF	TGCAGTGCCCCCATCCTAGCGGGAGTTTGGAATGAGCAGTTCTTC
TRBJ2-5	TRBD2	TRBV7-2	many	CASSLVSGRAGGKTQYF	TGTGCCAGCAGCTTGGTCAGCGGGAGGGCCGGGGGAAAGACCCAGTACTTC
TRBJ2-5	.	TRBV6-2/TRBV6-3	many	CASRRLSGPETQYF	TGTGCCAGCAGGCGTCTCTCGGGGCCAGAGACCCAGTACTTC
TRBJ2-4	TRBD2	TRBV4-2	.	CASSQEVGTSGVIQYF	TGTGCCAGCAGCCAAGAGGTAGGAACTAGCGGAGTCATTCAGTACTTC
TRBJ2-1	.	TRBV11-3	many	CASSEAWGYEQFF	TGTGCCAGCAGCGAAGCTTGGGGCTATGAGCAGTTCTTC
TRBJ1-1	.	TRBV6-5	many	CASSYRGPRMGTEAFF	TGTGCCAGCAGTTACCGCGGACCGAGAATGGGAACTGAAGCTTTCTTT
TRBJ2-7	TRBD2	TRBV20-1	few	CSAREVSGLAGHSYEQYF	TGCAGTGCTAGAGAGGTATCCGGACTAGCGGGGCACTCCTACGAGCAGTACTTC
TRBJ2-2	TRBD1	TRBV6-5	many	CASSYSIPGQGNTGELFF	TGTGCCAGCAGTTACTCGATCCCGGGACAGGGGAACACCGGGGAGCTGTTTTTT
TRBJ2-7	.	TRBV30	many	CACLLTGRYEQYF	TGTGCCTGCCTTCTTACAGGGAGGTACGAGCAGTACTTC
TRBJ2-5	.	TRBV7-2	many	CASSFFRGDQETQYF	TGTGCCAGCAGCTTTTTTAGAGGGGACCAAGAGACCCAGTACTTC
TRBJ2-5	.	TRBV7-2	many	CASSPGGRARGRETQYF	TGTGCCAGCAGCCCAGGAGGGCGGGCCCGAGGGCGAGAGACCCAGTACTTC
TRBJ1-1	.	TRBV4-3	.	CASSPVQAANTEAFF	TGCGCCAGCAGCCCAGTCCAGGCGGCGAACACTGAAGCTTTCTTT
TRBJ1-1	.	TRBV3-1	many	CASRQDTEAFF	TGTGCCAGCAGACAGGACACTGAAGCTTTCTTT
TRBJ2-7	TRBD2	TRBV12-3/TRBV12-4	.	CASRRTSGSYERYF	TGTGCCAGCAGACGGACTAGCGGGTCCTACGAGCGGTACTTC
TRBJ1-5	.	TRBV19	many	CASSTPPSNQPQHF	TGTGCCAGTAGTACTCCTCCCTCCAATCAGCCCCAGCATTTT
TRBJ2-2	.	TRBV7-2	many	CASSFRGADIGELFF	TGTGCCAGCAGCTTCCGGGGAGCTGACATTGGGGAGCTGTTTTTT
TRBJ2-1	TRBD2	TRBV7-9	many	CASSSGGRSDEQFF	TGTGCCAGCAGTTCGGGAGGGAGGAGCGATGAGCAGTTCTTC
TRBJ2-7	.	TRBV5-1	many	CASRRNRLGDEQYF	TGCGCCAGCCGCCGGAATAGGCTCGGGGACGAGCAGTACTTC
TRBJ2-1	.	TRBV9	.	CASSVGDEQFF	TGTGCCAGCAGCGTAGGCGATGAGCAGTTCTTC
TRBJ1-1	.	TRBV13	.	CATGPRGITEAFF	TGTGCCACCGGGCCTCGGGGGATCACTGAAGCTTTCTTT
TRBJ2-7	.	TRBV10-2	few	CASYSGTGSYEQYF	TGCGCCAGTTATAGCGGGACAGGTTCCTACGAGCAGTACTTC
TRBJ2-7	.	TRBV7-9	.	CASSLPQSYEQYF	TGTGCCAGCAGCTTACCCCAGTCCTACGAGCAGTACTTC
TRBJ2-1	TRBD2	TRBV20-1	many	CSARVWGGRVEQFF	TGCAGTGCTAGAGTGTGGGGCGGGAGGGTTGAGCAGTTCTTC
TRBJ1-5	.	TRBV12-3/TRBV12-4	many	CASTTGIGKPQHF	TGTGCCAGCACTACAGGAATTGGGAAGCCCCAGCATTTT
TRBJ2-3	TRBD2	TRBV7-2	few	CASSLTHLAGRGTQYF	TGTGCCAGCAGCTTAACCCACCTAGCGGGACGTGGAACGCAGTATTTT
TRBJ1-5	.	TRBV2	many	CASSDQGNQPQHF	TGTGCCAGCAGTGATCAGGGAAATCAGCCCCAGCATTTT
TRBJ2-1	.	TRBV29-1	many	CSVSGRLSYNEQFF	TGCAGCGTTTCGGGCAGACTCTCCTACAATGAGCAGTTCTTC
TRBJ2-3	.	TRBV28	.	CASSFTQGTDTQYF	TGTGCCAGCAGTTTTACCCAGGGCACAGATACGCAGTATTTT
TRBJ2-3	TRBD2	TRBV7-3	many	CASSLTKRDAQYF	TGTGCCAGCAGCTTAACGAAGCGGGACGCGCAGTATTTT
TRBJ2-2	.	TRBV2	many	CASSRSQASWNTGELFF	TGTGCCAGCAGTCGCAGCCAAGCGAGTTGGAACACCGGGGAGCTGTTTTTT
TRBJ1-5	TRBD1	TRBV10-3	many	CAISDGTVDSNQPQHF	TGTGCCATCAGTGATGGGACAGTAGATAGCAATCAGCCCCAGCATTTT
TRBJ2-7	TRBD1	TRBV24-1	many	CATSEAGTGSYEQYF	TGTGCCACCAGTGAAGCCGGGACAGGGTCGTACGAGCAGTACTTC
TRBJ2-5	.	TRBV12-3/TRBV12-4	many	CASSVPGPGETQYF	TGTGCCAGCAGTGTCCCGGGACCAGGAGAGACCCAGTACTTC
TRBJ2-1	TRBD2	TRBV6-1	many	CASRHGLAAYNEQFF	TGTGCCAGCAGACACGGACTAGCCGCCTACAATGAGCAGTTCTTC
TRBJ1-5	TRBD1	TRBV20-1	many	CSATQGASNQPQHF	TGCAGTGCAACGCAGGGGGCGAGCAATCAGCCCCAGCATTTT
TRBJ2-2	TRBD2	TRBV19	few	CASNWLTSGKEGGAGELFF	TGTGCCAGTAATTGGTTGACTAGCGGCAAAGAAGGGGGGGCCGGGGAGCTGTTTTTT
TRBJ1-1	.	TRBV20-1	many	CSASRNGGMNTEAFF	TGCAGTGCTAGCCGAAACGGGGGGATGAACACTGAAGCTTTCTTT